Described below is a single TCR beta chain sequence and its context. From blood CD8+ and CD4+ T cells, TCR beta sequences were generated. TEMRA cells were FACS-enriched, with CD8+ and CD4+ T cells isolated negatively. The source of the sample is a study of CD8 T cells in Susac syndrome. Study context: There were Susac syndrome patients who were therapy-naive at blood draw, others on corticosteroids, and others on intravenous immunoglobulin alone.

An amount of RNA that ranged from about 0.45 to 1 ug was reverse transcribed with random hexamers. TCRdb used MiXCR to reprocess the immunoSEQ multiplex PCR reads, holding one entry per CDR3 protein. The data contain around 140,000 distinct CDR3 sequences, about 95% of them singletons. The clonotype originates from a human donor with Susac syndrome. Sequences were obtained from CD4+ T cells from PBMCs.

The CDR3 spells CATSILGPGQETQYF. CDR3 bases: TGTGCCACCTCAATACTAGGGCCAGGCCAAGAGACCCAGTACTTC. The J gene is TRBJ2-5, the V gene TRBV5-4; TRBD2 is a possible D gene (5 bases). There are 15 residues in the CDR3. Trimming took off 9 bases at V and 1 base at J, with 19 bases between the two ends. CDR1 is SGHNT, CDR2 YYREEE, per germline (reference sequence).